These 2 T cell receptor beta chains originate from one sample sequenced in a study of vaccination effects on CD4 cells after COVID-19. Subsequent to approximately 11 days of culture, CD4+ T cells were isolated. Participants received two doses of either the BNT162b2 or mRNA-1273 vaccine. The table came from immunoSEQ multiplex PCR; TCRdb's copy has only in-frame clones and leaves some out. The sample records more than 8,500 clones, about three quarters being singletons. Their antigens are not known. The starting material was CD4+ T cells from PBMCs cultured without peptide, obtained after COVID-19 vaccination. Receptors were obtained from a human donor who received a COVID-19 vaccine.

The chain combines TRBV6-1 with TRBJ1-5; D is possibly TRBD1 (5 bases). Trimming removed 2 bases at V and 1 base at J, with 12 bases between. Germline loops: CDR1 MNHNS, CDR2 SASEGT. CDR3 length equals 16 residues. This CDR3 is CASSERVGGSNQPQHF. CDR3 DNA sequence: TGTGCCAGCAGTGAAAGGGTGGGGGGAAGCAATCAGCCCCAGCATTTT.

This clone was seen a few times. V usage is TRBV12-5 and J usage is TRBJ1-6, with 8 bases identical to TRBD1. J was trimmed by 10 bases and V by 3 bases; bases with no gene match: 8. The CDR3 extends over 15 amino acids. CDR1 LGHNT and CDR2 FRNRAP come from the germline V gene. The CDR3 loop is CASGFGQGTWSPLHF. In DNA, the CDR3 is TGTGCTAGTGGTTTCGGACAGGGAACATGGTCACCCCTCCACTTT.